The clone carrying this TCR beta chain was recorded a few times. What it recognizes is unknown. This record belongs to a study of T cell responses to AZD1222 COVID-19 vaccine. Study-wide points: The study sampled repertoires only after the peak T cell response.

V lost 0 bases to trimming and J lost 5 bases; unmatched junction nucleotides: 8. The CDR3 totals 16 residues. Germline V gene sequence: CDR1 KGHSH, CDR2 LQKENI. Produced via immunoSEQ multiplex PCR; TCRdb's table is partial and in-frame only. The table includes 65,000 to 95,000 clones, roughly 81% detected once. Sequenced here: peripheral blood, sampled on day 0 of AZD1222 vaccination. The rearrangement links TRBV18 to TRBJ2-5; 8 bases map to TRBD1. The source is an adult in good health. CDR3 sequence: CASSPPSTGVWETQYF. CDR3 bases: TGTGCCAGCTCACCACCCTCGACAGGGGTGTGGGAGACCCAGTACTTC.